This passage covers 23 T cell receptor beta chains from one sample sequenced in a study of blood T cell repertoires in COVID-19. Repertoires were generated with immunoSEQ multiplex PCR, while TCRdb's copy carries only in-frame clones and drops some. The table includes some 210,000 clones, 80% detected once. The sample comprised PBMCs or T cells enriched from blood (not recorded which). The receptors originated from a man under 40 with acute COVID-19.

This clone was recorded a few times. This sequence joins TRBV5-5 and TRBJ1-1; D perhaps matches TRBD1 (6 bases). Germline V lookup: CDR1 SGHKS, CDR2 YYEKEE (reference sequence). V gave up 4 bases and J gave up 0 bases, with 13 bases separating them. There are 15 residues in the CDR3. The CDR3 nucleotides are TGTGCCAGCAGCCCACAGGGATTGGTGAACACTGAAGCTTTCTTT. This codes for CASSPQGLVNTEAFF.

V is TRBV5-1 and J is TRBJ2-1; possible D gene TRBD1, 6 bases. The CDR3 sequence is 16 residues long. Germline loops: CDR1 SGHRS, CDR2 YFSETQ. Trimming took off 0 bases at V and 5 bases at J, with 15 bases between the two ends. CDR3 in amino acids: CASSLDGGKLDNEQFF. The CDR3 DNA sequence: TGCGCCAGCAGCTTGGATGGGGGCAAACTAGACAATGAGCAGTTCTTC.

V is TRBV6-5 and J is TRBJ1-1, with D hard to call. This CDR3 comprises 13 residues. Germline loops: CDR1 MNHEY, CDR2 SVGAGI. The ends were cut back, 5 bases at V and 5 bases at J, with 12 bases in the middle. CDR3: CASSPGARTEAFF. For the CDR3, the DNA is TGTGCCAGCAGTCCCGGAGCAAGAACTGAAGCTTTCTTT.

The V and J genes are TRBV2 and TRBJ1-2; 12 nucleotides agree with TRBD1. CDR1 and CDR2 (germline): SNHLY, FYNNEI. J gave up 4 bases and V 4 bases, and 1 base lay outside the gene matches. This CDR3 has 14 residues. The DNA for the CDR3 is TGTGCCAGCAGTGGGGGACAGGGGGCCTATGGCTACACCTTC. It encodes CASSGGQGAYGYTF.

This sequence joins TRBV4-1 and TRBJ2-2, with 7 bases lining up with TRBD2. CDR1 and CDR2 (germline): MGHRA, YSYEKL. Trimming cost V 0 bases and J 7 bases; bases outside gene matches: 11. This CDR3 is built from 17 residues. DNA of the CDR3: TGCGCCAGCAGCCAAGATCGGGTAGGGAGGGTCGGCGGGGAGCTGTTTTTT. As protein: CASSQDRVGRVGGELFF.

The chain links TRBV11-2 to TRBJ2-6; a weak D match, TRBD1 (5 bases). Germline V gives CDR1 SGHAT, CDR2 FQNNGV. The germline V and J ends were trimmed by 4 bases and 4 bases, with 11 bases remaining between them. The length of the CDR3 is 15 residues. The CDR3 region has the DNA TGTGCCAGCAGCTCACAGGATTCCGGGGCCAACGTCCTGACTTTC. Amino acid sequence: CASSSQDSGANVLTF.

The rearrangement joins TRBV7-6 to TRBJ2-1; D might be TRBD2 (5 bases). V was shortened by 0 bases and J by 6 bases, with 21 bases between the two germline ends. From germline, CDR1 is SGHVS and CDR2 FNYEAQ. The CDR3 covers 18 residues. This CDR3 is CASSLAAKTTHFPNEQFF. In DNA, the CDR3 is TGTGCCAGCAGCTTAGCGGCAAAGACTACCCATTTCCCCAATGAGCAGTTCTTC.

This clone was counted ten times or more. V is TRBV18 and J is TRBJ1-2; tentative D call: TRBD1 (5 bases). The CDR3 sequence is 15 residues long. V lost 0 bases, J lost 2 bases, and 10 bases lay in between. CDR1 is KGHSH and CDR2 is LQKENI in the germline V gene. As DNA, the CDR3 is TGTGCCAGCTCACCACCGGACAAGGGCAACTATGGCTACACCTTC. Translated, it gives CASSPPDKGNYGYTF.

The chain has TRBV5-1 and TRBJ1-4, with D possibly matching TRBD1 (6 bases). V was clipped by 2 bases and J by 7 bases, with 12 bases between them. Germline CDR1 and CDR2: SGHRS and YFSETQ. This CDR3 has 14 amino acids. The DNA for the CDR3 is TGCGCCAGCAGCTTACAGGGTTTAAGTGAAAAACTGTTTTTT. It is translated as CASSLQGLSEKLFF.

The chain recombines TRBV9 with TRBJ1-1, with no clear D. Between the trimmed V and J ends, which lost 4 bases and 6 bases, there was a span of 13 bases. The CDR3 extends over 13 amino acids. Germline values: CDR1 SGDLS, CDR2 YYNGEE. CDR3 DNA: TGTGCCAGCAGCCGGAATTTGGGCGCTGAAGCTTTCTTT. Amino acid sequence: CASSRNLGAEAFF.

The J gene is TRBJ1-2, the V gene TRBV18; unclear D gene. Germline lookup yields CDR1 KGHSH and CDR2 LQKENI. Trimming took off 0 bases at V and 4 bases at J, with 9 bases between the two ends. This CDR3 has 14 amino acids. This chain's CDR3 is CASSPPVEVYGYTF. In nucleotides, the CDR3 is TGTGCCAGCTCACCACCGGTGGAGGTCTATGGCTACACCTTC. Full variable domain (missing parts from reference TRBV18 and TRBJ1-2): NAGVMQNPRHLVRRRGQEARLRCSPMKGHSHVYWYRQLPEEGLKFMVYLQKENIIDESGMPKERFSAEFPKEGPSILRIQQVVRGDSAAYFCASSPPVEVYGYTFGSGTRLTVV.

V and J are TRBV5-1 and TRBJ1-4; D gene unclear. Trimming pared 0 bases from V and 8 bases from J, leaving 11 bases between. This CDR3 has 14 amino acids. Germline V gives CDR1 SGHRS, CDR2 YFSETQ. The DNA for the CDR3 is TGCGCCAGCAGCTTGGCCTACGAGGGCGAAAAACTGTTTTTT. The encoded protein is CASSLAYEGEKLFF.

The chain couples TRBV18 to TRBJ2-3; D gene uncertain. The germline V gene encodes CDR1 KGHSH and CDR2 LQKENI. The V end was cut by 0 bases, the J end by 2 bases, with 9 bases between. CDR3 length equals 15 residues. The CDR3 loop is CASSPPNQATDTQYF. CDR3 DNA: TGTGCCAGCTCACCACCGAATCAGGCCACAGATACGCAGTATTTT.

This chain uses TRBV5-5 with TRBJ2-5; TRBD1 matches at 10 bases. CDR3 size: 14 residues. The germline V gene has CDR1 SGHKS and CDR2 YYEKEE (reference sequence). Trimming took 3 bases from V and 4 from J; bases not matched to a gene: 3. DNA of the CDR3: TGTGCCAGCAGCTACCGGACAGGGGGAGAGACCCAGTACTTC. Translating gives CASSYRTGGETQYF.

The CDR3 DNA reads TGTGCCAGCAGTCCCCGTCCGTCTATGCTGAATGGCTACACCTTC. Amino acids: CASSPRPSMLNGYTF. This chain joins TRBV6-5 and TRBJ1-2; D call uncertain. The length of the CDR3 is 15 residues. Trimming took off 5 bases at V and 6 bases at J, with 19 bases between the two ends. The germline gives CDR1 MNHEY, CDR2 SVGAGI.

This clone was seen repeatedly, ten times or more. The chain uses TRBV6-5 and TRBJ2-7, with D unresolved. With 3 bases removed from V and 2 bases from J, the gap between germline ends came to 11 bases. CDR1 and CDR2 (germline): MNHEY, SVGAGI. The CDR3 has 14 amino acids. CDR3 coding DNA: TGTGCCAGCAGTTATATGGGTCGGGCCTACGAGCAGTACTTC. It encodes CASSYMGRAYEQYF.

The chain links TRBV14 to TRBJ2-2; D ambiguous. From germline, CDR1 is SGHDN and CDR2 FVKESK. V was cut by 0 bases and J by 2 bases, with 10 bases left in between. The CDR3 runs to 16 residues. The CDR3 DNA reads TGTGCCAGCAGCCAAGATGCGACTCCAAACACCGGGGAGCTGTTTTTT. It is translated as CASSQDATPNTGELFF.

V is TRBV5-3 and J is TRBJ2-7; TRBD1 is a possible D gene (8 bases). TRBV5-3 is given ORF status, its function remaining uncertain. V was trimmed by 2 bases and J by 3 bases, leaving 18 bases between them. This CDR3 region has 16 residues. CDR3 loop: CARSFDLGGTGYEQYF. The CDR3 bases are TGTGCCAGAAGCTTCGATTTGGGGGGGACAGGCTACGAGCAGTACTTC.

The CDR3 DNA reads as TGCGCCAGCAGCTCAGGGGGTAGGAACACTGAAGCTTTCTTT. This codes for CASSSGGRNTEAFF. This chain links TRBV5-1 with TRBJ1-1; 7 positions agree with TRBD1. The V gene's germline CDR1 is SGHRS and CDR2 YFSETQ. V trimming: 3 bases; J trimming: 1 base; junction bases outside the gene matches: 3. The CDR3 has 14 residues.

This chain links TRBV6-5 with TRBJ2-5, with 8 bases lining up with TRBD1. The V segment lost 3 bases and the J segment 5 bases; nucleotides outside the gene matches: 8. Germline CDR1 and CDR2: MNHEY and SVGAGI. The CDR3 is 15 amino acids. CDR3 sequence reads: CASSYAGGLWETQYF. The CDR3 DNA follows: TGTGCCAGCAGTTATGCAGGGGGCCTGTGGGAGACCCAGTACTTC.

The rearrangement uses TRBV7-2 and TRBJ2-5; TRBD2 matches 7 bases. CDR3 length: 15 amino acids. Germline V lookup: CDR1 SGHTA, CDR2 FQGNSA. After removal of 6 bases from V and 1 base from J, the junction contained 8 bases not matched to a gene. CDR3 bases: TGTGCCAGCAGTCAAACGACGGGGGGCCAAGAGACCCAGTACTTC. Its protein product is CASSQTTGGQETQYF.

The rearrangement uses TRBV2 and TRBJ2-5; 8 nucleotides align to TRBD1. Germline lookup yields CDR1 SNHLY and CDR2 FYNNEI. This CDR3 contains 15 residues. J lost 2 bases, V lost 7 bases, and 9 bases had no gene match. The CDR3 nucleotides are TGTGCCAGCACCCGGGACAGGCCCACGCAAGAGACCCAGTACTTC. Translating gives CASTRDRPTQETQYF.

This chain uses TRBV6-2 or TRBV6-3 with TRBJ2-7; perhaps TRBD2 as D (5 bases). Per the germline V gene, CDR1 is MNHEY and CDR2 is SVGEGT. Trimming removed 2 bases from V and 0 bases from J, with 8 bases in between. The CDR3 runs to 14 residues. CDR3 coding DNA: TGTGCCAGCAGTTACGGAGGAGGCTCCTACGAGCAGTACTTC. Translation: CASSYGGGSYEQYF.